Included here is one TCR beta chain sequence, with context. TCR beta was sequenced from blood CD8+ and CD4+ T cells. This sample is part of a study of CD8 T cells in Susac syndrome. A quantity of about 0.45 to 1 ug RNA underwent reverse transcription using random hexamers. Across 54 Vbeta and 13 Jbeta, immunoSEQ multiplex PCR amplified TCR beta CDR3. TCRdb analysed the immunoSEQ multiplex PCR reads with MiXCR anew, one entry per CDR3 protein. Of 95,000 to 150,000 distinct CDR3 sequences listed, under 96% are singletons. Between the trimmed V and J ends, which lost 3 bases and 0 bases, there was a span of 6 bases. The CDR3 loop spans 15 amino acids. Germline V CDR1 and CDR2: KGHSH, LQKENI.

The sequence came from a human donor with Susac syndrome. Sequenced material: CD4+ T cells from PBMCs. V gene TRBV18 combines with J gene TRBJ2-6, with D unclear. In nucleotides, the CDR3 is TGTGCCAGCTCACCTACAGCCTCTGGGGCCAACGTCCTGACTTTC. Translation: CASSPTASGANVLTF. Using reference TRBV18 and TRBJ2-6 for the parts outside the CDR3, the full variable domain is NAGVMQNPRHLVRRRGQEARLRCSPMKGHSHVYWYRQLPEEGLKFMVYLQKENIIDESGMPKERFSAEFPKEGPSILRIQQVVRGDSAAYFCASSPTASGANVLTFGAGSRLTVL.